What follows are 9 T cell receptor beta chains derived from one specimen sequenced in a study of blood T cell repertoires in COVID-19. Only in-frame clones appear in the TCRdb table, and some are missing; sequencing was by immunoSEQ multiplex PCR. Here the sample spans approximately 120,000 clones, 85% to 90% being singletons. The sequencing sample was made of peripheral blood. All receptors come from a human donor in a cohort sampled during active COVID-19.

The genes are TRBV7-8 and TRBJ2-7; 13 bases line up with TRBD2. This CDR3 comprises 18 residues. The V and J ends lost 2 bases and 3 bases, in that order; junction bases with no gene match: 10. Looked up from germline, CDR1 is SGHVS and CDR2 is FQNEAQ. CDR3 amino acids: CASSLTVTSGGNSYEQYF. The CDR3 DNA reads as TGTGCCAGCAGCTTAACGGTGACTAGCGGGGGGAACAGCTACGAGCAGTACTTC. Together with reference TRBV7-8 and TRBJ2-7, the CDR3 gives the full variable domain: GAGVSQSPRYKVAKRGQDVALRCDPISGHVSLFWYQQALGQGPEFLTYFQNEAQLDKSGLPSDRFFAERPEGSVSTLKIQRTQQEDSAVYLCASSLTVTSGGNSYEQYFGPGTRLTVT.

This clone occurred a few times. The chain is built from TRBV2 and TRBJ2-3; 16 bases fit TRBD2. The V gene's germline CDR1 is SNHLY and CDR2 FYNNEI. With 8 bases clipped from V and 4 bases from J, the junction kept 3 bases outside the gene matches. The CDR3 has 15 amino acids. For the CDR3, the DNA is TGTGCCAGCGGGACTAGCGGGGGGGCGGCAGATACGCAGTATTTT. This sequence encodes CASGTSGGAADTQYF. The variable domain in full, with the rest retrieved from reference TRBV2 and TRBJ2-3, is EPEVTQTPSHQVTQMGQEVILRCVPISNHLYFYWYRQILGQKVEFLVSFYNNEISEKSEIFDDQFSVERPDGSNFTLKIRSTKLEDSAMYFCASGTSGGAADTQYFGPGTRLTVL.

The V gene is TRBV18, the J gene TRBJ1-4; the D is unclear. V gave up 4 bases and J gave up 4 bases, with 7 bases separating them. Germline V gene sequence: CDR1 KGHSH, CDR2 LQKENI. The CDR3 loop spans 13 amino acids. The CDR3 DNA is TGTGCCAGCTCACGGGCCCGTAATGAAAAACTGTTTTTT. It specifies CASSRARNEKLFF.

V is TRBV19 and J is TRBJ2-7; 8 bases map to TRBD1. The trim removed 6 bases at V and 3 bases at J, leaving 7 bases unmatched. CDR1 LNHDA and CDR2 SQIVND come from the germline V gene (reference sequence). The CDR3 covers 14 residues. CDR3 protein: CASSRQGTYYEQYF. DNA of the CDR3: TGTGCCAGTAGCCGACAGGGGACTTACTACGAGCAGTACTTC.

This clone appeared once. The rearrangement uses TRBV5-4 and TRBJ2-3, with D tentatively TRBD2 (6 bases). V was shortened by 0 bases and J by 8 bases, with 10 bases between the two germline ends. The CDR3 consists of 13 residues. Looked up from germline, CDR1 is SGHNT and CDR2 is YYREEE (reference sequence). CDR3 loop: CASSLAGALTQYF. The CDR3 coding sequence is TGTGCCAGCAGCTTGGCGGGAGCCCTTACGCAGTATTTT.

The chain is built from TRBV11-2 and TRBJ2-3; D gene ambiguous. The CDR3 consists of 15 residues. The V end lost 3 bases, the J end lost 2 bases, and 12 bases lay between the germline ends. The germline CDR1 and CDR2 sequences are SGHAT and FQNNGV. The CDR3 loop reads CASSFVTALTDTQYF. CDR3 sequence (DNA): TGTGCCAGCAGCTTTGTCACAGCCCTCACAGATACGCAGTATTTT.

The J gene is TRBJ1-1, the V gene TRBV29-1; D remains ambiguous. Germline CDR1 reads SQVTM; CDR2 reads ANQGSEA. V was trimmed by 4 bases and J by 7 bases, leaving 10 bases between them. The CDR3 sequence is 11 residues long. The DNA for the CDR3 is TGCAGCGTTGCGAGGGAGGGTGAAGCTTTCTTT. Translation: CSVAREGEAFF.

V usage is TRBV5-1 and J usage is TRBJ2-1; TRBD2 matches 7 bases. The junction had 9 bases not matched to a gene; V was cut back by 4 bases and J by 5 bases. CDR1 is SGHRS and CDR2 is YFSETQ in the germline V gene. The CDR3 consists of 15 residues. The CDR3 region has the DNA TGCGCCAGCAGCGTACCTAGCGGAGCACACAATGAGCAGTTCTTC. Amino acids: CASSVPSGAHNEQFF. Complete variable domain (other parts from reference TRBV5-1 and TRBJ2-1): KAGVTQTPRYLIKTRGQQVTLSCSPISGHRSVSWYQQTPGQGLQFLFEYFSETQRNKGNFPGRFSGRQFSNSRSEMNVSTLELGDSALYLCASSVPSGAHNEQFFGPGTRLTVL.

This CDR3 reads CASSRLGSGGASDTQYF. In DNA form, the CDR3 reads TGTGCCAGCAGCCGATTGGGTAGCGGGGGGGCCTCAGATACGCAGTATTTT. The chain is built from TRBV11-3 and TRBJ2-3; TRBD2 matches 11 bases. Unmatched junction bases numbered 11, after V lost 5 bases and J lost 4 bases. The CDR3 loop spans 17 amino acids. The germline V gene has CDR1 SGHNT and CDR2 YENEEA.